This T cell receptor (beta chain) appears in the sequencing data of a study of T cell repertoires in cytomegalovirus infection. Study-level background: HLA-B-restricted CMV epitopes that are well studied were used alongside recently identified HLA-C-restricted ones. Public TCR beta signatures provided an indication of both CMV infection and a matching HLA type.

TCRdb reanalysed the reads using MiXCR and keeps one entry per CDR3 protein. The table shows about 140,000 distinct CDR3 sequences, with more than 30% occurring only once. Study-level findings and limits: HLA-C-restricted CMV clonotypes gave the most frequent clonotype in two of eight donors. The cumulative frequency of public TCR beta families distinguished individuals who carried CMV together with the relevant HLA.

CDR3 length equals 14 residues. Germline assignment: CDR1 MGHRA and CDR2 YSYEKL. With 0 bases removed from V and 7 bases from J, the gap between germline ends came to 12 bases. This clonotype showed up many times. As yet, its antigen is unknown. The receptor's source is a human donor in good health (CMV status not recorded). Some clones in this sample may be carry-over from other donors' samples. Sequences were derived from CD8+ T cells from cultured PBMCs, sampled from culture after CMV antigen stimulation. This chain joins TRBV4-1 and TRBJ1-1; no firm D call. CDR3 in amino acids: CASSQDRGWDEAFF. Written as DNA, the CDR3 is TGCGCCAGCAGCCAAGATCGGGGTTGGGATGAAGCTTTCTTT.